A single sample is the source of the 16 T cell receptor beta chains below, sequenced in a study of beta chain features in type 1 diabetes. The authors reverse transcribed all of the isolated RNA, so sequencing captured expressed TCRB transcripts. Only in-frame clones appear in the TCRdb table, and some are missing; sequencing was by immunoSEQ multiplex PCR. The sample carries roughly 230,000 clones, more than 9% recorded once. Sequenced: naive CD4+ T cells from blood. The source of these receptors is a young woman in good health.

CDR3 DNA: TGTGCCAGCAGCGTGCTCGGGGACTATGGCTACACCTTC. It is translated as CASSVLGDYGYTF. The chain uses TRBV9 and TRBJ1-2; D not resolved. V was pared by 2 bases and J by 3 bases, with 8 bases between. This CDR3 comprises 13 residues. From germline, CDR1 is SGDLS and CDR2 YYNGEE.

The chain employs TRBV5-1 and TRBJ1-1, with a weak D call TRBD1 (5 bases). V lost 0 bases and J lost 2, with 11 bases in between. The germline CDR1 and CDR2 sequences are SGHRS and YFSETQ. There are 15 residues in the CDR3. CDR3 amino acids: CASSLAGRANTEAFF. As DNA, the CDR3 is TGCGCCAGCAGCTTGGCAGGCAGGGCCAACACTGAAGCTTTCTTT.

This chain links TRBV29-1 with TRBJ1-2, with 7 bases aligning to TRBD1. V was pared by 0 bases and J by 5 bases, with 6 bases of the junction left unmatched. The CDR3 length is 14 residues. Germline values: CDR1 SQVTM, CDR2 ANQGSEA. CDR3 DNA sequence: TGCAGCGTTGAAGAGGACAGGAACGCATATGGCTACACCTTC. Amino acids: CSVEEDRNAYGYTF. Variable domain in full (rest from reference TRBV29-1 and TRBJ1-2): SAVISQKPSRDICQRGTSLTIQCQVDSQVTMMFWYRQQPGQSLTLIATANQGSEATYESGFVIDKFPISRPNLTFSTLTVSNMSPEDSSIYLCSVEEDRNAYGYTFGSGTRLTVV.

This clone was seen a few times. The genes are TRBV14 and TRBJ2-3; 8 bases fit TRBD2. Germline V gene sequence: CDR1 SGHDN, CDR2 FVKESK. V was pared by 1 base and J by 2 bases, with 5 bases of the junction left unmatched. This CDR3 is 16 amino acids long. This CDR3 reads CASSQGLAGTTDTQYF. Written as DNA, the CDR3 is TGTGCCAGCAGCCAAGGGTTAGCGGGGACCACAGATACGCAGTATTTT.

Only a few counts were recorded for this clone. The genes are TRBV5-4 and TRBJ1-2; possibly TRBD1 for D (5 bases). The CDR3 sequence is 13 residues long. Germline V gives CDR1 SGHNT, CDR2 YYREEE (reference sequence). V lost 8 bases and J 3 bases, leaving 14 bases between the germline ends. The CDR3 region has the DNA TGTGCCAGTCAAATGGGGCTATACTATGGCTACACCTTC. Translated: CASQMGLYYGYTF.

CDR3 residues: CASRGQGPSYEQYF. The DNA of the CDR3 is TGCGCCAGCAGAGGACAGGGTCCATCCTACGAGCAGTACTTC. The J gene is TRBJ2-7, the V gene TRBV5-1; 8 bases fit TRBD1. The CDR3 contains 14 residues. V dropped 5 bases and J dropped 1; count of bases not matched to a gene: 5. Germline V gene lookup returns CDR1 SGHRS and CDR2 YFSETQ.

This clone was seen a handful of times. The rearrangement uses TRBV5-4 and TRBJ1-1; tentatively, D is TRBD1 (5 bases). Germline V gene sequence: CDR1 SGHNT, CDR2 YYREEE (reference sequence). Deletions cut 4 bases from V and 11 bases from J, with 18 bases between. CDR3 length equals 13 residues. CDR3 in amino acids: CASSGDFVRDAFF. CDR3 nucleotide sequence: TGTGCCAGCAGCGGGGACTTCGTACGCGACGCTTTCTTT.

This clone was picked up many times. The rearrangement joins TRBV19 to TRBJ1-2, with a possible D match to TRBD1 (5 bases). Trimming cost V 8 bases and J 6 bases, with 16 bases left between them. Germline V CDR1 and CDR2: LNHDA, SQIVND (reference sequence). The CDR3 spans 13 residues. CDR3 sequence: CASRTSALDGYTF. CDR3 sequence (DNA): TGTGCCAGTCGGACAAGTGCCCTCGATGGCTACACCTTC.

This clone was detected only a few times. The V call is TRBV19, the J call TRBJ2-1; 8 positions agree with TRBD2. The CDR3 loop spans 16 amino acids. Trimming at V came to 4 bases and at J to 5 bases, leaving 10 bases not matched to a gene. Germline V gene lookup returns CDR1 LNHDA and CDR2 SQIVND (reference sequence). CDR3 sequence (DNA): TGTGCCAGTAGTACCCCGCGGGGGGAGAAAAACAATGAGCAGTTCTTC. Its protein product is CASSTPRGEKNNEQFF.

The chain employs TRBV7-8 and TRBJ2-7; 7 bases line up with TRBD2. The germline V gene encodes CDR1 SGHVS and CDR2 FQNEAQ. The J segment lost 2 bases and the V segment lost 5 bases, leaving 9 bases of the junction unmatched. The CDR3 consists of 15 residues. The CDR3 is CASSPTSATPYEQYF. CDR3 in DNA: TGTGCCAGCAGCCCAACTAGCGCTACTCCCTACGAGCAGTACTTC. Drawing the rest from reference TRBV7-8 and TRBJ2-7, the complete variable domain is GAGVSQSPRYKVAKRGQDVALRCDPISGHVSLFWYQQALGQGPEFLTYFQNEAQLDKSGLPSDRFFAERPEGSVSTLKIQRTQQEDSAVYLCASSPTSATPYEQYFGPGTRLTVT.

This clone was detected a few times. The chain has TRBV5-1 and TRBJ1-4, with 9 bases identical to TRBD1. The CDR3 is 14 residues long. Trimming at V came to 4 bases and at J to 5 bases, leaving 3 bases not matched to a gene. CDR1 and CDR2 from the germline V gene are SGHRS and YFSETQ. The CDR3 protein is CASSRGQGNEKLFF. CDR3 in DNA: TGCGCCAGCAGCAGGGGACAGGGAAATGAAAAACTGTTTTTT.

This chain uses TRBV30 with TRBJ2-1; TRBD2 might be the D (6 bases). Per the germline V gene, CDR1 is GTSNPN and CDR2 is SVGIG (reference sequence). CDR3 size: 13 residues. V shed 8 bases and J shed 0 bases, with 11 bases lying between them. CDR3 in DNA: TGTGCCCTGAGTAGCGGCTCCTACAATGAGCAGTTCTTC. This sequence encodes CALSSGSYNEQFF.

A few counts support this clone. The CDR3 bases are TGTGCCAGCAGCTTAGAAGGGGCATCGGGCGAGCAGTACTTC. Amino acids: CASSLEGASGEQYF. This sequence joins TRBV11-3 and TRBJ2-7, with a weak D call TRBD1 (5 bases). Germline V lookup: CDR1 SGHNT, CDR2 YENEEA. The CDR3 is 14 amino acids. V lost 0 bases and J 6 bases, leaving 12 bases between the germline ends.

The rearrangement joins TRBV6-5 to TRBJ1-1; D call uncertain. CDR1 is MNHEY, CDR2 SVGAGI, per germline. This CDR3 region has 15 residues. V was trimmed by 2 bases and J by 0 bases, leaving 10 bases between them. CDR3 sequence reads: CASSYRGHMNTEAFF. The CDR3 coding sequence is TGTGCCAGCAGTTACCGCGGCCACATGAACACTGAAGCTTTCTTT.

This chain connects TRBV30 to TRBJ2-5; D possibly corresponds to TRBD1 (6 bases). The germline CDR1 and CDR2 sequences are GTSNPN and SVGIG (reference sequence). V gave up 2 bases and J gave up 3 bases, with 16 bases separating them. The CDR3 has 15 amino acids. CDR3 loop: CAWSPVGRQEETQYF. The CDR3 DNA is TGTGCCTGGAGTCCCGTGGGGCGACAGGAAGAGACCCAGTACTTC.

CDR3 DNA: TGTGCCTGGAGTCGTCGTGGGGCACAGGGATCAACTAATGAAAAACTGTTTTTT. As protein: CAWSRRGAQGSTNEKLFF. The chain recombines TRBV30 with TRBJ1-4; weak D call: TRBD1 (6 bases). Between the trimmed V and J ends, which lost 2 bases and 0 bases, there was a span of 19 bases. The CDR3 extends over 18 amino acids. Germline CDR1 GTSNPN, CDR2 SVGIG (reference sequence).